The rows below give T cell receptor beta chains drawn from one sample of a study of blood T cell repertoires in COVID-19. Profiled with immunoSEQ multiplex PCR; TCRdb holds only in-frame clones, not every one. The top ten clones hold 12% of a sample with about 240,000 clones, roughly four fifths of them seen once. The source material was peripheral blood. The source is a woman between 55 and 75 years old with active or convalescent COVID-19. CDR3s leave out the opening cysteine and the closing phenylalanine or tryptophan. Each record gives: J gene, CDR3 length, V gene, CDR3 protein.

>TRBJ2-1|13|TRBV5-1
ASSEPGLASNEQF
>TRBJ1-1|10|TRBV2
ASKRGSTEAF
>TRBJ1-5|11|TRBV2
ASRDWGNQPQH
>TRBJ2-3|15|TRBV4-1
ASSQDLGGGGTDTQY
>TRBJ1-2|11|TRBV6-5
ASKQAGGDGYT
>TRBJ1-5|15|TRBV19
ASSLTQLRQGNQPQH
>TRBJ1-2|13|TRBV5-4
ASSLTGARDYGYT
>TRBJ1-4|13|TRBV2
ASKSAGLVNEKLF
>TRBJ1-5|11|TRBV10-3
AIGGTDNQPQH
>TRBJ1-4|11|TRBV11-3
ASSTGQDEKLF
>TRBJ1-3|13|TRBV6-5
ASVPVAGHGNTIY
>TRBJ1-5|14|TRBV28
ASSSHRQGANQPQH
>TRBJ1-2|13|TRBV2
ASRADGHPNYGYT
>TRBJ1-5|14|TRBV7-8
ASSPDRGHSNQPQH